The rows below give T cell receptor beta chains drawn from one sample of a study of OX40 agonist ivuxolimab in advanced cancers. TCRdb's table, derived via immunoSEQ multiplex PCR, lists solely in-frame clones and lacks some. The sample shows tens of thousands of clones, 75% to 95% of them seen only once. Here the sequenced sample was CD4+ or CD8+ T cells sorted from blood, taken in a trial of the OX40 agonist ivuxolimab. The origin of the receptors is an adult with an advanced solid tumor such as melanoma, head and neck, liver or kidney cancer. Each CDR3 is given with its conserved first and last residue. A D gene is named only where the DNA matches it firmly. Only some rows state a clone size, as once, few, many or a class for expanded clones.

j_gene	v_gene	len	abundance	d_gene	CDR3aa	CDR3nt
TRBJ2-1	TRBV19	15	.	TRBD2	CASSVGLAGVNEQFF	TGTGCCAGTAGCGTGGGACTAGCGGGGGTCAATGAGCAGTTCTTC
TRBJ1-2	TRBV9	15	once	TRBD1	CASSVVQGEVYGYTF	TGTGCCAGCAGCGTAGTGCAGGGGGAGGTCTATGGCTACACCTTC
TRBJ2-2	TRBV5-1	15	.	TRBD2	CASSLAAGGPGELFF	TGCGCCAGCAGCTTGGCGGCGGGGGGGCCGGGGGAGCTGTTTTTT
TRBJ2-2	TRBV30	14	.	.	CAWSVVGGTGELFF	TGTGCCTGGAGTGTTGTAGGGGGGACCGGGGAGCTGTTTTTT
TRBJ2-7	TRBV5-8	13	.	.	CASKTLGTYEQYF	TGTGCCAGCAAAACACTTGGTACCTACGAGCAGTACTTC
TRBJ1-2	TRBV9	15	.	TRBD1	CASSKRQGANYGYTF	TGTGCCAGCAGTAAGAGACAGGGAGCTAACTATGGCTACACCTTC
TRBJ1-1	TRBV28	16	.	TRBD1	CASSWGQGARSTEAFF	TGTGCCAGCAGTTGGGGACAGGGGGCGCGAAGCACTGAAGCTTTCTTT
TRBJ1-1	TRBV28	13	few	.	CASSIQTGTEAFF	TGTGCCAGCAGTATCCAAACGGGCACTGAAGCTTTCTTT
TRBJ1-1	TRBV19	14	.	TRBD1	CASSPWTGGTEAFF	TGTGCCAGTAGTCCTTGGACAGGGGGCACTGAAGCTTTCTTT
TRBJ2-7	TRBV29-1	14	.	TRBD1	CSVPATGLSYEQYF	TGCAGCGTGCCAGCGACAGGGTTATCCTACGAGCAGTACTTC
TRBJ2-6	TRBV9	17	.	.	CASSDFRGSSGANVLTF	TGTGCCAGCAGCGACTTCAGGGGAAGCTCTGGGGCCAACGTCCTGACTTTC
TRBJ2-7	TRBV7-8	15	few	.	CASSLVEGSSYEQYF	TGTGCCAGCAGCTTAGTTGAAGGCAGCTCCTACGAGCAGTACTTC
TRBJ1-1	TRBV4-3	15	.	.	CASSQWEGSVTEAFF	TGCGCCAGCAGCCAATGGGAGGGGTCGGTCACTGAAGCTTTCTTT
TRBJ2-7	TRBV19	13	.	TRBD1	CASSGTGGDEQYF	TGTGCCAGTAGTGGGACAGGGGGCGACGAGCAGTACTTC
TRBJ2-7	TRBV10-3	17	.	.	CAISGLGEGANSYEQYF	TGTGCCATCAGTGGATTGGGGGAGGGGGCCAACTCCTACGAGCAGTACTTC
TRBJ2-3	TRBV6-1	19	.	TRBD2	CASSEESYLAGVGTDTQYF	TGTGCCAGCAGTGAAGAAAGTTATCTAGCGGGAGTTGGGACAGATACGCAGTATTTT
TRBJ2-1	TRBV2	12	.	.	CATGQFYNEQFF	TGTGCCACCGGGCAGTTCTACAATGAGCAGTTCTTC
TRBJ2-7	TRBV28	15	few	TRBD2	CASSLLASGIYEQYF	TGTGCCAGCAGTTTATTGGCTAGCGGGATCTACGAGCAGTACTTC
TRBJ2-3	TRBV27	15	.	.	CASSILTGESDTQYF	TGTGCCAGCAGTATCCTAACGGGAGAGAGTGATACGCAGTATTTT
TRBJ2-3	TRBV19	17	.	TRBD2	CASSQSTSGENTDTQYF	TGTGCCAGTAGTCAATCGACTAGCGGAGAAAACACAGATACGCAGTATTTT